A single sample gave rise to the 13 T cell receptor beta chains below, sequenced in a study of blood T cell repertoires in COVID-19. Some clones are missing from TCRdb's copy, which holds only in-frame ones; the method was immunoSEQ multiplex PCR. The data show some 21,000 clones, roughly 85% seen once. Sequencing was done on a sample of peripheral blood. Source of these receptors: a human donor in a cohort sampled during active COVID-19.

The genes are TRBV3-1 (or the pseudogene TRBV3-2) and TRBJ2-2; TRBD1 agrees at 8 bases. Germline V CDR1 and CDR2: LGHDT, YNNKEL (reference sequence). The CDR3 is made up of 15 amino acids. V gave up 6 bases and J gave up 0 bases; unmatched junction bases: 3. The CDR3 nucleotides are TGTGCCAGCAGGCCGGGACAGGCGAACACCGGGGAGCTGTTTTTT. As protein: CASRPGQANTGELFF.

The chain is built from TRBV29-1 and TRBJ1-1; D gene uncertain. CDR1 is SQVTM, CDR2 ANQGSEA, per germline. Trimming removed 5 bases from V and 0 bases from J, with 7 bases in between. This CDR3 is built from 12 residues. CDR3 amino acids: CSVSGVNTEAFF. CDR3 coding DNA: TGCAGCGTTTCCGGGGTGAACACTGAAGCTTTCTTT.

V usage is TRBV6-5 and J usage is TRBJ1-4; D unclear. Deletions cut 7 bases from V and 4 bases from J, with 7 bases between. Germline CDR1 reads MNHEY; CDR2 reads SVGAGI. The CDR3 is 12 residues long. The CDR3 loop is CASKRGNEKLFF. CDR3 nucleotides: TGTGCCAGCAAACGGGGTAATGAAAAACTGTTTTTT.

The chain recombines TRBV28 with TRBJ1-2; no definite D call. Germline CDR1 is MDHEN and CDR2 is SYDVKM. Trimming cost V 7 bases and J 4 bases, with 7 bases left between them. The CDR3 is 11 residues long. CDR3 DNA sequence: TGTGCCAGCACCCCGGGCTATGGCTACACCTTC. Translated, it gives CASTPGYGYTF.

The chain has TRBV7-9 and TRBJ1-2; possibly TRBD1 for D (6 bases). The CDR3 is 14 residues long. V gave up 5 bases and J gave up 4 bases, with 14 bases separating them. Germline CDR1 and CDR2: SEHNR and FQNEAQ (reference sequence). In DNA, the CDR3 is TGTGCCAGCAGCGTCAGAACAGGGCCCTATGGCTACACCTTC. The encoded protein is CASSVRTGPYGYTF.

In its sample, this clone was seen a few times. The gene calls are TRBV6-1 and TRBJ1-5; tentative D call: TRBD1 (5 bases). Between the trimmed V and J ends, which lost 2 bases and 4 bases, there was a span of 9 bases. The CDR3 contains 14 residues. CDR1 is MNHNS, CDR2 SASEGT, per germline. CDR3 coding DNA: TGTGCCAGCAGTGAAAGGGGAGGAAATCAGCCCCAGCATTTT. It is translated as CASSERGGNQPQHF.

This rearrangement joins TRBV5-1 to TRBJ1-2, with D possibly being TRBD1 (5 bases). There are 18 residues in the CDR3. V lost 0 bases to trimming and J lost 4 bases, with 22 bases between them. Germline CDR1 is SGHRS and CDR2 is YFSETQ. CDR3 nucleotides: TGCGCCAGCAGCTTGGTCATCGTCGAGGGACCGGGGGTCTATGGCTACACCTTC. It codes for CASSLVIVEGPGVYGYTF.

This clone showed up just a few times. The chain joins TRBV7-8 to TRBJ1-2, with D possibly TRBD1 on 5 matching bases. CDR1 is SGHVS and CDR2 is FQNEAQ in the germline V gene. The CDR3 runs 15 residues. Trimming cost V 1 base and J 5 bases, with 14 bases left between them. For the CDR3, the DNA is TGTGCCAGCAGCTTAGTTCAGGGTTTGGGGTATGGCTACACCTTC. This encodes CASSLVQGLGYGYTF.

The chain joins TRBV4-2 to TRBJ2-3; TRBD2 aligns across 9 bases. This CDR3 is built from 16 residues. The V segment lost 1 base and the J segment 0 bases; nucleotides outside the gene matches: 2. Germline V gives CDR1 LGHNA, CDR2 YNFKEQ. The CDR3 region has the DNA TGTGCCAGCAGCCAAGCTCTAGCGGGGAGCACAGATACGCAGTATTTT. This codes for CASSQALAGSTDTQYF.

This chain uses TRBV7-2 with TRBJ1-5; possibly TRBD1 for D (6 bases). The V gene lost 5 bases and the J gene lost 3 bases, with 8 bases spanning the gap. The CDR3 runs to 13 residues. Germline V gene sequence: CDR1 SGHTA, CDR2 FQGNSA. The CDR3 reads CASSGQNNQPQHF. The DNA of the CDR3 is TGTGCCAGCAGCGGACAGAACAATCAGCCCCAGCATTTT.

This clone has only a few counts. The V call is TRBV18, the J call TRBJ1-5, with a possible D match to TRBD1 (6 bases). Germline V gives CDR1 KGHSH, CDR2 LQKENI. Trimming took 3 bases from V and 6 from J, leaving 9 bases between them. The CDR3 is 13 residues long. The CDR3, as DNA: TGTGCCAGCTCACCGGGCAGGGGTCAGCCCCAGCATTTT. As protein: CASSPGRGQPQHF.

This clone was counted a few times. The J gene is TRBJ2-3, the V gene TRBV28, with D tentatively TRBD1 (5 bases). The CDR3 runs 13 residues. Germline CDR1 and CDR2: MDHEN and SYDVKM. V lost 4 bases, J lost 3 bases, and 8 bases lay in between. As DNA, the CDR3 is TGTGCCAGCAGTTCAGGGTTAACAGATACGCAGTATTTT. This sequence encodes CASSSGLTDTQYF.

V and J are TRBV10-3 and TRBJ2-5, with 11 positions matching TRBD1. The V gene's germline CDR1 is ENHRY and CDR2 SYGVKD. The CDR3 is 15 residues long. After removal of 5 bases from V and 4 bases from J, the junction contained 6 bases not matched to a gene. CDR3 nucleotide sequence: TGTGCCATCAGTAGGACAGGGGGCATAGGAGAGACCCAGTACTTC. This sequence encodes CAISRTGGIGETQYF.